This passage covers 25 T cell receptor beta chains from one sample sequenced in a study of blood T cells in healthy people across ages. PCR was performed a second time for about 7 to 12 cycles using a sample-barcoded 5' primer and a J-beta primer mix. Via MiXCR, TCRdb re-called the 5' RACE reads, giving one row per CDR3 protein. The sample consists of about 1,500,000 distinct CDR3 sequences, 42% of them appearing once. What was sequenced was blood. The receptor set was obtained from a young woman in good health.

The chain employs TRBV20-1 and TRBJ1-3; D is ambiguous. Germline values: CDR1 DFQATT, CDR2 SNEGSKA (reference sequence). V was trimmed by 6 bases and J by 3 bases, leaving 15 bases between them. This CDR3 contains 14 residues. The CDR3, as DNA: TGCAGTGCCCGCCCCGGGGTCGGTGGAAACACCATATATTTT. Protein: CSARPGVGGNTIYF.

Written as DNA, the CDR3 is TGTGCCAGCAGTGAAAGGGGTCAGCTGGGGGAGCAGTACTTC. It is translated as CASSERGQLGEQYF. This sequence joins TRBV2 and TRBJ2-7, with D tentatively TRBD1 (5 bases). V was clipped by 2 bases and J by 7 bases, with 15 bases between them. CDR1 SNHLY and CDR2 FYNNEI come from the germline V gene. This CDR3 is 14 amino acids long.

The chain recombines TRBV11-2 with TRBJ2-1; TRBD2 aligns across 8 bases. This CDR3 contains 14 residues. Germline trimming cut 4 bases from V and 9 bases from J; bases unmatched to any gene: 8. Germline V lookup: CDR1 SGHAT, CDR2 FQNNGV. The CDR3 bases are TGTGCCAGCAGCTCGAAGCGGGAGTGGAGTGAGCAGTTCTTC. It is translated as CASSSKREWSEQFF.

J is TRBJ2-3 and V is TRBV11-2; 8 bases match TRBD1. This CDR3 spans 16 amino acids. V lost 5 bases to trimming and J lost 4 bases; unmatched junction nucleotides: 11. Per germline, CDR1 SGHAT and CDR2 FQNNGV. The CDR3 region has the DNA TGTGCCAGCAGCGCGAGTGACAGGGGCATGGCAGATACGCAGTATTTT. It specifies CASSASDRGMADTQYF.

This clonotype was recorded a few times. The chain carries TRBV20-1 and TRBJ1-2, with 7 bases lining up with TRBD1. V lost 3 bases to trimming and J lost 4 bases; unmatched junction nucleotides: 11. Germline V gene lookup returns CDR1 DFQATT and CDR2 SNEGSKA (reference sequence). The CDR3 is made up of 15 amino acids. The CDR3 DNA sequence: TGCAGTGCTAGCCCGGAGGGGGCCCTAACCTATGGCTACACCTTC. Its translation is CSASPEGALTYGYTF.

The rearrangement joins TRBV5-1 to TRBJ2-5, with D perhaps TRBD2 (5 bases). The CDR3 has 14 residues. The germline gives CDR1 SGHRS, CDR2 YFSETQ. Deletions cut 0 bases from V and 3 bases from J, with 9 bases between. CDR3 DNA sequence: TGCGCCAGCAGCTTGGAGGGAGTGGAAGAGACCCAGTACTTC. Amino acid sequence: CASSLEGVEETQYF.

The V gene is TRBV27, the J gene TRBJ1-6; D may be TRBD1 (5 bases). Trimming removed 7 bases at V and 9 bases at J, with 10 bases between. Per the germline V gene, CDR1 is MNHEY and CDR2 is SMNVEV (reference sequence). CDR3 size: 12 residues. The CDR3 DNA follows: TGTGCCAGCAAAATCCAGGGTTCACCCCTCCACTTT. It codes for CASKIQGSPLHF.

The table lists this clonotype with many counts. The chain combines TRBV10-3 with TRBJ2-7; possible D gene TRBD1, 6 bases. V was cut by 3 bases and J by 1 base, with 13 bases left in between. The germline V gene encodes CDR1 ENHRY and CDR2 SYGVKD. The CDR3 runs 15 residues. DNA for the CDR3: TGTGCCATCAGTGAAGGGCAGGGGAGTTCCTACGAGCAGTACTTC. This codes for CAISEGQGSSYEQYF.

The CDR3 bases are TGTGCCAGCAGTTTCTATCAGGGGTACGAGCAGTACTTC. It codes for CASSFYQGYEQYF. The chain is built from TRBV27 and TRBJ2-5; tentative D call: TRBD1 (6 bases). Gene TRBJ2-7 matches the end of the DNA better, so the J call may be wrong. Per germline, CDR1 MNHEY and CDR2 SMNVEV (reference sequence). This CDR3 contains 13 residues.

The chain recombines TRBV12-3 or TRBV12-4 with TRBJ2-1; 8 positions match TRBD2. There are 17 residues in the CDR3. The junction had 11 bases not matched to a gene; V was cut back by 5 bases and J by 2 bases. CDR3 sequence reads: CASSPPGLEPPYNEQFF. The DNA for the CDR3 is TGTGCCAGCAGTCCGCCGGGACTAGAACCTCCCTACAATGAGCAGTTCTTC.

The chain employs TRBV6-1 and TRBJ2-5; 10 bases fit TRBD2. Losses at the gene ends were 5 bases for V and 11 bases for J; bases not matched to a gene: 20. The CDR3 consists of 17 residues. Germline CDR1 reads MNHNS; CDR2 reads SASEGT. CDR3 loop: CASSTPVGAGGPLEQYF. CDR3 nucleotides: TGTGCCAGCAGTACCCCAGTCGGAGCGGGAGGGCCTCTGGAGCAGTACTTC.

The chain employs TRBV20-1 and TRBJ2-3; D is possibly TRBD2 (6 bases). This CDR3 has 15 residues. Germline V CDR1 and CDR2: DFQATT, SNEGSKA (reference sequence). V was pared by 1 base and J by 0 bases, with 11 bases between. The CDR3 DNA follows: TGCAGTGCTAGAGGGGACTTTCTGAGCACAGATACGCAGTATTTT. Protein: CSARGDFLSTDTQYF.

This chain links TRBV29-1 with TRBJ2-5; 10 nucleotides line up with TRBD1. The ends lost 3 bases at V and 11 bases at J; junction bases unmatched: 15. This CDR3 comprises 15 residues. Germline lookup yields CDR1 SQVTM and CDR2 ANQGSEA. The CDR3: CSVDRDRGTYNEQYF. Written as DNA, the CDR3 is TGCAGCGTTGATAGGGACAGGGGTACCTACAATGAGCAGTACTTC. Drawing the rest from reference TRBV29-1 and TRBJ2-5, the complete variable domain is SAVISQKPSRDICQRGTSLTIQCQVDSQVTMMFWYRQQPGQSLTLIATANQGSEATYESGFVIDKFPISRPNLTFSTLTVSNMSPEDSSIYLCSVDRDRGTYNEQYFGPGTRLLVL.

The gene calls are TRBV2 and TRBJ2-5; D tentatively fits TRBD1 or TRBD2 (6 bases each). Trimming took 6 bases from V and 5 from J, leaving 16 bases between them. The CDR3 length is 14 residues. Germline-derived CDR1 and CDR2 are SNHLY and FYNNEI. The CDR3 loop reads CASRRDTYMETQYF. For the CDR3, the DNA is TGTGCCAGCAGGCGGGACACCTACATGGAGACCCAGTACTTC.

In the case of this clonotype: The germline gene is not matched at one end of the junction; a read error may be the cause. This chain links TRBV2 with TRBJ2-4, with a tentative D call TRBD2 (5 bases). This CDR3 spans 15 amino acids. Germline-derived CDR1 and CDR2 are SNHLY and FYNNEI. The CDR3, as DNA: TGTGCCGGCAGTGACCCGGGGTGGCCCAAAAACATTCAGTACTTC. It specifies CAGSDPGWPKNIQYF.

J is TRBJ2-7 and V is TRBV7-9; TRBD1 agrees at 8 bases. With V trimmed by 5 bases and J by 2 bases, 8 bases remained unmatched. The V gene's germline CDR1 is SEHNR and CDR2 FQNEAQ (reference sequence). The CDR3 is made up of 15 amino acids. DNA of the CDR3: TGTGCCAGCAGCCCCGAGGACAGGGTTACCTACGAGCAGTACTTC. It yields the protein CASSPEDRVTYEQYF.

As for this clonotype: This could be a read error, since a much larger clone is one nucleotide away. The genes are TRBV20-1 and TRBJ2-3, with 12 bases matching TRBD2. Germline V gene data show CDR1 as DFQATT and CDR2 as SNEGSKA (reference sequence). The CDR3 consists of 13 residues. CDR3 protein: CSGLAGHTDTQYF. DNA for the CDR3: TGCAGCGGACTAGCGGGGCATACAGATACGCAGTATTTT.

There are a few counts of this clonotype. The V gene is TRBV7-9, the J gene TRBJ2-5, with TRBD1 matching 12 bases. The J call may be in error: the DNA end matches TRBJ2-7 better. This CDR3 has 14 residues. CDR1 SEHNR and CDR2 FQNEAQ come from the germline V gene (reference sequence). The chain's CDR3 is CASSLGQGATEQYF. CDR3 bases: TGTGCCAGCAGCTTGGGACAGGGGGCAACCGAGCAGTACTTC.

This clonotype was detected only a few times. This chain connects TRBV7-3 to TRBJ2-1, with no clear D. Germline assignment: CDR1 SGHTA and CDR2 FQGTGA. The CDR3 runs 16 residues. The V and J ends lost 5 bases and 8 bases respectively, with 22 bases between them. CDR3 loop: CASSVRPFPRIDEQFF. For the CDR3, the DNA is TGTGCCAGCAGCGTGCGACCCTTCCCGAGGATCGATGAGCAGTTCTTC.

In this sample, this clonotype turned up a few times. The chain recombines TRBV7-2 with TRBJ2-3; 15 bases align to TRBD2. The J segment lost 5 bases and the V segment lost 5 bases, leaving 11 bases of the junction unmatched. CDR3 length: 18 residues. The germline V gene has CDR1 SGHTA and CDR2 FQGNSA. CDR3: CASSHRTSGRAWGDTQYF. The CDR3 nucleotides are TGTGCCAGCAGCCACCGGACTAGCGGGAGGGCCTGGGGAGATACGCAGTATTTT.

In its sample, this clonotype was seen a few times. The gene calls are TRBV10-3 and TRBJ2-1; D unclear. The DNA end is a closer match to TRBJ2-7, so the J assignment may be wrong. Germline V CDR1 and CDR2: ENHRY, SYGVKD. The CDR3 is 12 amino acids. This chain's CDR3 is CAISDEYNEQYF. The CDR3, as DNA: TGTGCCATCAGTGATGAGTACAATGAGCAGTACTTC.

This clonotype came up many times. This chain connects TRBV25-1 to TRBJ1-2; 7 bases are a match to TRBD1. V was pared by 4 bases and J by 8 bases, with 13 bases of the junction left unmatched. Per germline, CDR1 MGHDK and CDR2 SYGVNS. The CDR3 is 15 amino acids. CDR3 coding DNA: TGTGCCAGCAGTGGATATCATACAGGGGTTTGGGGCTACACCTTC. Its translation: CASSGYHTGVWGYTF.

In its sample, this clonotype was seen a few times. The chain uses TRBV3-1 and TRBJ1-6; no definite D call. The germline gives CDR1 LGHDT, CDR2 YNNKEL (reference sequence). This CDR3 spans 13 amino acids. V dropped 4 bases and J dropped 10 bases, with 11 bases sitting between them. The CDR3 here is CASSRNGRSPLHF. The DNA of the CDR3 is TGTGCCAGCAGCCGAAACGGGAGGTCACCCCTCCACTTT.

V is TRBV5-1 and J is TRBJ2-7; the D gene could be TRBD1 or TRBD2 (5 bases each). The J call may not be correct, given that the DNA end is closer to TRBJ2-5. This CDR3 contains 15 residues. Germline lookup yields CDR1 SGHRS and CDR2 YFSETQ. CDR3 sequence (DNA): TGCGCCAGCAGCTTAGGGACCCAGCGAGGTGAGACCCAGTACTTC. This gives the protein CASSLGTQRGETQYF.

The chain is built from TRBV6-6 and TRBJ1-5, with D possibly matching TRBD1 (6 bases). The ends were cut back, 10 bases at V and 6 bases at J, with 16 bases in the middle. Germline V gives CDR1 MNHNY, CDR2 SVGAGI (reference sequence). There are 13 residues in the CDR3. The CDR3 DNA follows: TGTGCCATCGGGACACGGGGGGGTCAGCCCCAGCATTTT. Amino acid sequence: CAIGTRGGQPQHF.